This T cell receptor (beta chain) was recovered during a study of T cell responses to AZD1222 COVID-19 vaccine (dated by TCRdb to about 2021). As for the study more broadly: TCR sequencing covered 233 trial participants: 200 to 220 given two doses of AZD1222 and approximately 25 given two doses of MenACWY control vaccine. Trial participants were enrolled by age into subgroups of 18-55, 56-69 and 70-plus years, and around 140, 26 and 57 TCR-sequenced participants, respectively, were included in these subgroups.

The time point label corresponds to: about 28 days (+/-7) after the second vaccine dose. AZD1222 recipients with second doses at about 4 weeks or about 12 weeks were pooled, because spike-specific TCR depth and breadth did not differ between schedules. Vaccinee samples came from UK trials COV001 and COV002, including a single-blind randomized controlled phase 2/3 trial of AZD1222 (ChAdOx1 nCoV-19) in healthy adults. Trial participant PBMC samples were collected at day 0 and day 28 after the second dose for TCRbeta chain sequencing. On this clone itself: The antigen it binds to is not known. Base qualities are not at hand, and no much larger clone is one base apart.

In the germline V gene (reference sequence), CDR1 corresponds to GTSNPN and CDR2 to SVGIG. From cysteine to phenylalanine, the CDR3 is 14 amino acids long. The read is trimmed to its CDR3 DNA, 42 bases read in frame from base 1. Relative to germline, V is 5 bases shorter and J is 1 base shorter, with 14 bases between their ends. Summary of the overall study and its limitations: Conclusions about previously exposed vaccinees are limited, since just a handful of AZD1222 recipients were seropositive for SARS-CoV-2 at baseline. Spike-specific TCR breadth and depth rose significantly after two AZD1222 doses compared with day 0 and with MenACWY recipients. In the small 56-69-year group, the increase in depth fell short of significance, most likely because of low power. Participants were mostly white British and included more females than males, and it was suggested by the authors that clonal diversity may have been underestimated. Vaccine-associated CD4 TCRs spanned the whole spike protein, with dominant responses in regions 160-218 and 743-854. Because no day 14 peak-response samples were available, the repertoires could be characterized only after the peak T cell response. Nearly half of unique spike-specific TCRs reportedly recognized epitopes outside regions mutated in the B.1.351 and B.1.1.7 variants.

The CDR3 regions of human TCRbeta chains were analyzed by immunosequencing. The source study handled its data this way. TCRs in the repertoires were matched against a reference library of SARS-CoV-2-specific TCRs that had been generated with the MIRA antigen-specificity platform. Breadth meant the fraction of unique TCRs that were SARS-CoV-2-associated, whereas depth meant the fraction of total T cells that were SARS-CoV-2-associated. Each spike-specific TCR was assigned to its reactive spike region and to a CD4 or CD8 class using the MIRA data. Log10-transformed breadth and depth values were compared by one-way ANOVA with Sidak's multiple comparisons tests. TCRdb took over this immuneACCESS table, retaining in-frame rearrangements with V and J assigned. Such tables are incomplete; in checked studies, under half of the missing clones stem from an unresolved V gene, and the remainder is unexplained. The DNA gave D and trimming, while V, J and clone size come from that table. The table for this sample lists around 190,000 clones; 90% to 95% of them were counted only once. 1.7% of the sample rests with the top ten.

The specimen was peripheral blood, collected 28 days after the second AZD1222 dose. The clonotype was recovered from an adult who received the AZD1222 COVID-19 vaccine. The chain links TRBV30 with TRBJ1-1; no confident D gene assignment can be made. The CDR3: CAWRLFPGNTEAFF. The DNA sequence is as follows: TGTGCCTGGCGACTATTCCCCGGGAACACTGAAGCTTTCTTT.